This T cell receptor (beta chain) was recorded in a study of PD-1 blockade in classical Hodgkin lymphoma. Trimming pared 2 bases from V and 2 bases from J, leaving 13 bases between. CDR1 and CDR2 (germline): SGHRS, YFSETQ. The CDR3 contains 15 residues. Study conclusions and caveats: Nivolumab starters within 1 year of ASCT were excluded. Newly diagnosed patients reportedly had lower baseline TCR diversity than healthy donors. The study found complete responders had baseline diversity similar to newly diagnosed patients.

Note on this clone: What it binds is unknown.

Each patient experienced a relapse that followed autologous stem cell transplantation, and brentuximab vedotin exposure varied. Sequenced by immunoSEQ multiplex PCR; TCRdb stores in-frame clones only, minus some. The sample carries tens of thousands of clones, 88% recorded once. The TCR originated in a human donor with classical Hodgkin lymphoma. Specimen: peripheral blood mononuclear cells (PBMCs), collected before the second cycle of nivolumab. The V and J genes are TRBV5-1 and TRBJ1-1; the D gene is possibly TRBD1 (5 bases). CDR3: CASSLIRQGNTEAFF. The CDR3 DNA reads TGCGCCAGCAGCTTAATCCGGCAGGGCAACACTGAAGCTTTCTTT.